This passage covers 24 T cell receptor beta chains from one sample sequenced in a study of CD8 T cells in ankylosing spondylitis (dated 2017 in TCRdb). The protocol used for the library was 5' RACE. TCRdb lists the instrument as Illumina HiSeq 2500. Clones were called with MiXCR by TCRdb after fastp trimmed the public reads at Q25, and only in-frame beta chains were retained. When rows share a CDR3 protein, they turn into one entry using the most common DNA and genes. The sample records 250,000 to 300,000 distinct CDR3 sequences, 15% to 20% of which are singletons. Around 30% of the sample comes from the top ten. Sequencing was carried out using blood, either unsorted or a sorted T cell fraction (not recorded which). The receptors were gathered from a male donor with ankylosing spondylitis or in good health (not recorded which).

The rearrangement joins TRBV29-1 to TRBJ2-1, with 7 nucleotides matching TRBD2. J gave up 6 bases and V 0 bases, and 5 bases lay outside the gene matches. The CDR3 contains 14 residues. The germline V gene encodes CDR1 SQVTM and CDR2 ANQGSEA. DNA of the CDR3: TGCAGCGTTGAAGATGGGGGGAGGGCCAATGAGCAGTTCTTC. Its protein product is CSVEDGGRANEQFF.

This clonotype was detected only a few times. The rearrangement uses TRBV7-8 and TRBJ2-5; the D is unclear. Trimming pared 7 bases from V and 3 bases from J, leaving 9 bases between. This CDR3 comprises 12 residues. Germline values: CDR1 SGHVS, CDR2 FQNEAQ. The CDR3: CASTPLEETQYF. In nucleotides, the CDR3 is TGTGCCAGCACCCCCTTAGAAGAGACCCAGTACTTC.

This clonotype was seen a few times. V gene TRBV29-1 combines with J gene TRBJ2-7; TRBD2 is a possible D gene (6 bases). V dropped 0 bases and J dropped 1 base, with 19 bases sitting between them. CDR1 is SQVTM and CDR2 is ANQGSEA in the germline V gene. The CDR3 sequence is 17 residues long. The CDR3 reads CSVEDSPGLQNSYEQYF. The CDR3, as DNA: TGCAGCGTTGAAGATAGCCCCGGACTACAGAATTCCTACGAGCAGTACTTC.

This clonotype was seen more than once but under ten times. The genes are TRBV7-3 and TRBJ2-7; no firm D call. V was pared by 5 bases and J by 4 bases, with 12 bases between. Germline V gene sequence: CDR1 SGHTA, CDR2 FQGTGA. The CDR3 has 13 amino acids. This CDR3 is CASSPGSTYEQYF. DNA of the CDR3: TGTGCCAGCAGCCCAGGATCGACGTACGAGCAGTACTTC.

This clonotype was found a few times. V usage is TRBV12-3 or TRBV12-4 and J usage is TRBJ1-1; D might be TRBD1 (5 bases). Trimming took 7 bases from V and 4 from J, leaving 16 bases between them. The CDR3 has 14 amino acids. The CDR3 protein is CASIYGGEGTEAFF. As DNA, the CDR3 is TGTGCCAGCATCTACGGGGGAGAGGGCACTGAAGCTTTCTTT.

This clonotype was detected many times. The chain uses TRBV27 and TRBJ2-1, with 10 bases that match TRBD2. The CDR3 has 16 residues. The J segment lost 0 bases and the V segment lost 3 bases, leaving 2 bases of the junction unmatched. Germline CDR1 reads MNHEY; CDR2 reads SMNVEV (reference sequence). In DNA form, the CDR3 reads TGTGCCAGCAGTTTGTCTAGCGGGAGCTCCTACAATGAGCAGTTCTTC. It is translated as CASSLSSGSSYNEQFF.

The CDR3 protein is CASSVPGQGVGETQYF. The CDR3 DNA follows: TGTGCCAGCAGCGTTCCGGGACAGGGGGTCGGAGAGACCCAGTACTTC. The J gene is TRBJ2-5, the V gene TRBV7-9; 11 nucleotides align to TRBD1. Trimming took 5 bases from V and 4 from J; bases not matched to a gene: 9. The length of the CDR3 is 16 residues. CDR1 is SEHNR and CDR2 is FQNEAQ in the germline V gene (reference sequence).

The chain carries TRBV29-1 and TRBJ2-1; 9 bases align to TRBD2. Germline loops: CDR1 SQVTM, CDR2 ANQGSEA. J lost 2 bases, V lost 7 bases, and 3 bases had no gene match. The CDR3 totals 13 residues. CDR3 protein: CSETSGTYNEQFF. In DNA form, the CDR3 reads TGCAGCGAGACTAGCGGTACCTACAATGAGCAGTTCTTC.

This clonotype was counted a few times. This rearrangement joins TRBV7-9 to TRBJ2-1, with TRBD1 matching 7 bases. The CDR3 has 14 residues. In germline, CDR1 is SEHNR, CDR2 FQNEAQ (reference sequence). Trimming took 9 bases from V and 7 from J; bases not matched to a gene: 12. The CDR3 DNA is TGTGCCAGTCGGAGACAGGGCGGCGGGAATGAGCAGTTCTTC. It encodes CASRRQGGGNEQFF.

This clonotype turned up a few times. The chain is built from TRBV12-3 or TRBV12-4 and TRBJ2-1; 9 nucleotides agree with TRBD1. The CDR3 is 11 amino acids. The trim removed 6 bases at V and 14 bases at J, leaving 5 bases unmatched. The chain's CDR3 is CASSSGQGKFF. The CDR3 DNA sequence: TGTGCCAGCAGCTCAGGACAGGGGAAGTTCTTC.

This clonotype has only a few counts. V usage is TRBV10-3 and J usage is TRBJ2-7; the match to TRBD2 covers 10 bases. Per germline, CDR1 ENHRY and CDR2 SYGVKD. With 4 bases clipped from V and 7 bases from J, the junction kept 10 bases outside the gene matches. The length of the CDR3 is 15 residues. CDR3 nucleotides: TGTGCCATCAGTGGTGGACTAGCGGACCTCTTGGAGCAGTACTTC. Translating gives CAISGGLADLLEQYF.

The chain links TRBV12-3 or TRBV12-4 to TRBJ1-6; D gene ambiguous. Trimming pared 5 bases from V and 8 bases from J, leaving 16 bases between. The CDR3 has 15 residues. CDR3 region: CASSPRPVFDSPLHF. In DNA, the CDR3 is TGTGCCAGCAGTCCCCGACCCGTTTTCGATTCACCCCTCCACTTT.

The J gene is TRBJ2-2, the V gene TRBV7-8; 10 positions match TRBD2. Losses at the gene ends were 4 bases for V and 3 bases for J; bases not matched to a gene: 5. The germline CDR1 and CDR2 sequences are SGHVS and FQNEAQ. This CDR3 comprises 16 residues. CDR3 DNA sequence: TGTGCCAGCAGCTACTCCGGGACTAGCGACACCGGGGAGCTGTTTTTT. It translates to CASSYSGTSDTGELFF.

V and J are TRBV4-1 and TRBJ2-2, with 9 nucleotides matching TRBD2. This CDR3 contains 15 residues. Germline CDR1 is MGHRA and CDR2 is YSYEKL. V was pared by 5 bases and J by 3 bases, with 4 bases of the junction left unmatched. This CDR3 is CASSIAGDYTGELFF. The CDR3 coding sequence is TGCGCCAGCAGCATAGCGGGAGATTACACCGGGGAGCTGTTTTTT.

The CDR3 is CASSAGTGRQPQHF. Written as DNA, the CDR3 is TGTGCCAGCAGTGCCGGGACAGGGAGACAGCCCCAGCATTTT. The rearrangement links TRBV12-3 or TRBV12-4 to TRBJ1-5, with 9 bases lining up with TRBD1. The CDR3 is made up of 14 amino acids. V lost 5 bases, J lost 7 bases, and 6 bases stayed unmatched.

The chain recombines TRBV12-3 or TRBV12-4 with TRBJ2-7; 10 bases align to TRBD2. CDR3 length: 16 residues. Trimming removed 1 base from V and 2 bases from J; junction bases left unmatched: 5. The CDR3 DNA reads TGTGCCAGCAGTTTAGGTGATCTAGCGGGAGCCTACGAGCAGTACTTC. Its translation is CASSLGDLAGAYEQYF.

The chain carries TRBV5-1 and TRBJ2-2, with D perhaps TRBD2 (6 bases). The CDR3 extends over 17 amino acids. V was clipped by 0 bases and J by 1 base, with 13 bases between them. CDR1 and CDR2 from the germline V gene are SGHRS and YFSETQ. The CDR3 here is CASSLVTGLLNTGELFF. CDR3 nucleotides: TGCGCCAGCAGCTTGGTCACGGGACTTCTGAACACCGGGGAGCTGTTTTTT.

This clonotype has a handful of counts. V gene TRBV6-1 combines with J gene TRBJ2-7; tentatively, D is TRBD1 (5 bases). The germline V and J ends were trimmed by 8 bases and 5 bases, with 13 bases remaining between them. CDR3 length equals 12 residues. From germline, CDR1 is MNHNS and CDR2 SASEGT. The CDR3 DNA sequence: TGTGCCAGCGTTCAGGGTGACAACGAGCAGTACTTC. It yields the protein CASVQGDNEQYF.

This clonotype was counted between two and nine times. In DNA form, the CDR3 reads TGTGCCAGCAGGGGGGGCAGATACAATGAGCAGTTCTTC. The encoded protein is CASRGGRYNEQFF. The V call is TRBV6-1, the J call TRBJ2-1; either TRBD1 or TRBD2 may fit D (6 bases each). V dropped 6 bases and J dropped 4 bases, with 10 bases sitting between them. Germline CDR1 MNHNS, CDR2 SASEGT. The CDR3 runs to 13 residues.

There are many counts of this clonotype. This chain uses TRBV5-1 with TRBJ2-5; D unclear. The CDR3 length is 13 residues. Germline V CDR1 and CDR2: SGHRS, YFSETQ. Trimming removed 4 bases at V and 3 bases at J, with 10 bases between. The CDR3 loop reads CASSKHTEETQYF. The CDR3 coding sequence is TGCGCCAGCAGCAAACACACAGAAGAGACCCAGTACTTC.

This clonotype was counted only a few times. The chain is built from TRBV28 and TRBJ2-7; 7 nucleotides agree with TRBD1. The V gene's germline CDR1 is MDHEN and CDR2 SYDVKM. V shed 3 bases, J shed 0 bases, and the junction held 5 bases outside the gene matches. The length of the CDR3 is 15 residues. The CDR3 protein is CASSFQQGYSYEQYF. In DNA, the CDR3 is TGTGCCAGCAGTTTTCAACAGGGGTACTCCTACGAGCAGTACTTC.

The chain is built from TRBV11-1 and TRBJ2-5; 11 bases line up with TRBD2. The CDR3 covers 18 residues. V shed 2 bases and J 1 base; nucleotides not matched to a gene: 9. Per germline, CDR1 SGHAT and CDR2 FQDESV (reference sequence). This CDR3 is CASSLSPPLAGAQETQYF. For the CDR3, the DNA is TGTGCCAGCAGCTTAAGCCCCCCACTAGCGGGGGCCCAAGAGACCCAGTACTTC.

The rearrangement joins TRBV29-1 to TRBJ2-7; TRBD1 or TRBD2 may be the D gene (6 bases each). Between the trimmed V and J ends, which lost 3 bases and 5 bases, there was a span of 14 bases. The CDR3 has 13 amino acids. The V gene's germline CDR1 is SQVTM and CDR2 ANQGSEA. The CDR3 loop is CSVEIRGRDEQYF. Written as DNA, the CDR3 is TGCAGCGTTGAGATTCGGGGGCGAGACGAGCAGTACTTC.

The V gene is TRBV5-5, the J gene TRBJ2-5, with TRBD2 matching 7 bases. Germline V gene lookup returns CDR1 SGHKS and CDR2 YYEKEE (reference sequence). The V segment lost 3 bases and the J segment 7 bases; nucleotides outside the gene matches: 21. This CDR3 region has 18 residues. CDR3 amino acids: CASSSPGRAVDPGGTQYF. In nucleotides, the CDR3 is TGTGCCAGCAGCTCCCCGGGTCGAGCGGTGGACCCGGGAGGGACCCAGTACTTC.